Below, 26 T cell receptor beta chains from the same sample are listed, as sequenced in a study of blood T cell repertoires in COVID-19. TCRdb keeps only in-frame clones here, not all; method: immunoSEQ multiplex PCR. Among 180,000 or so clones listed, roughly four fifths were seen once. Sequencing was performed on PBMCs or T cells enriched from blood (not recorded which). The receptors come from a man in his fifties or sixties who had recovered from COVID-19.

The chain carries TRBV5-1 and TRBJ2-7; 9 nucleotides match TRBD1. The V and J ends lost 5 bases and 5 bases, in that order; junction bases with no gene match: 14. The germline CDR1 and CDR2 sequences are SGHRS and YFSETQ. The CDR3 has 16 residues. The DNA for the CDR3 is TGCGCCAGCAGTTATACTCCGGGACAGGGTAGAGACGAGCAGTACTTC. Amino acid sequence: CASSYTPGQGRDEQYF. The entire variable domain, with the rest obtained from reference TRBV5-1 and TRBJ2-7, is as follows: KAGVTQTPRYLIKTRGQQVTLSCSPISGHRSVSWYQQTPGQGLQFLFEYFSETQRNKGNFPGRFSGRQFSNSRSEMNVSTLELGDSALYLCASSYTPGQGRDEQYFGPGTRLTVT.

The gene calls are TRBV18 and TRBJ1-1; D call uncertain. V was pared by 7 bases and J by 5 bases, with 11 bases between. Germline loops: CDR1 KGHSH, CDR2 LQKENI. The CDR3 contains 12 residues. The CDR3 region is CASLGWETEAFF. In nucleotides, the CDR3 is TGTGCCAGCTTAGGGTGGGAGACTGAAGCTTTCTTT.

J is TRBJ2-7 and V is TRBV28; possibly TRBD1 for D (5 bases). CDR1 and CDR2 (germline): MDHEN, SYDVKM. Trimming took 6 bases from V and 4 from J, leaving 7 bases between them. The CDR3 totals 11 residues. CDR3 loop: CASRRQYEQYF. The CDR3 bases are TGTGCCAGCAGGCGACAGTACGAGCAGTACTTC.

This clone was counted only a few times. The V gene is TRBV19, the J gene TRBJ2-7; possible D gene TRBD1, 5 bases. CDR1 and CDR2 from the germline V gene are LNHDA and SQIVND (reference sequence). V was pared by 7 bases and J by 7 bases, with 8 bases between. The CDR3 loop spans 10 amino acids. CDR3: CASTGKEQYF. In DNA, the CDR3 is TGTGCCAGTACAGGGAAAGAGCAGTACTTC.

The V gene is TRBV28, the J gene TRBJ2-7, with TRBD1 matching 7 bases. This CDR3 spans 13 amino acids. Trimming took 2 bases from V and 3 from J; bases not matched to a gene: 1. Germline lookup yields CDR1 MDHEN and CDR2 SYDVKM. As DNA, the CDR3 is TGTGCCAGCAGTTTAGACAGGGACTACGAGCAGTACTTC. Translating it yields CASSLDRDYEQYF.

V is TRBV6-2 or TRBV6-3 and J is TRBJ2-1, with 9 bases aligning to TRBD2. This CDR3 has 15 residues. Losses at the gene ends were 7 bases for V and 7 bases for J; bases not matched to a gene: 11. The germline CDR1 and CDR2 sequences are MNHEY and SVGEGT. CDR3 residues: CASTPGLAGNNEQFF. The CDR3, as DNA: TGTGCCAGCACCCCAGGGCTAGCGGGAAATAATGAGCAGTTCTTC.

This chain connects TRBV19 to TRBJ1-4; TRBD1 might be the D (6 bases). Germline values: CDR1 LNHDA, CDR2 SQIVND (reference sequence). The CDR3 covers 16 residues. The germline V and J ends were trimmed by 0 bases and 11 bases, with 19 bases remaining between them. In DNA form, the CDR3 reads TGTGCCAGTAGTATAGATGAAGACAGGCGCTTTGGGAAACTGTTTTTT. It translates to CASSIDEDRRFGKLFF.

This chain joins TRBV20-1 and TRBJ1-1, with D perhaps matching TRBD1 (5 bases). Germline CDR1 is DFQATT and CDR2 is SNEGSKA (reference sequence). With 3 bases removed from V and 3 bases from J, the gap between germline ends came to 11 bases. This CDR3 has 13 amino acids. The chain's CDR3 is CSASKGGDTEAFF. For the CDR3, the DNA is TGCAGTGCTAGTAAAGGAGGGGACACTGAAGCTTTCTTT.

V gene TRBV6-1 combines with J gene TRBJ2-7; 8 nucleotides match TRBD1. The CDR3 is made up of 14 amino acids. V dropped 2 bases and J dropped 7; count of bases not matched to a gene: 7. The germline V gene has CDR1 MNHNS and CDR2 SASEGT. This CDR3 is CASSESPGGWEQYF. The DNA for the CDR3 is TGTGCCAGCAGTGAAAGCCCAGGGGGCTGGGAGCAGTACTTC.

This clone was picked up a small number of times. V gene TRBV5-1 combines with J gene TRBJ1-2; perhaps TRBD1 as D (5 bases). This CDR3 has 13 residues. Per germline, CDR1 SGHRS and CDR2 YFSETQ. The ends were cut back, 1 base at V and 3 bases at J, with 7 bases in the middle. For the CDR3, the DNA is TGCGCCAGCAGCTTGTCCAGGGACTATGGCTACACCTTC. As protein: CASSLSRDYGYTF.

The rearrangement joins TRBV19 to TRBJ2-1, with 9 bases identical to TRBD1. The V segment lost 6 bases and the J segment 8 bases; nucleotides outside the gene matches: 11. The CDR3 totals 15 residues. Germline V gives CDR1 LNHDA, CDR2 SQIVND (reference sequence). The CDR3 DNA is TGTGCCAGTAGCATAACAGGGGGCTCCGCCGATGAGCAGTTCTTC. This encodes CASSITGGSADEQFF.

V is TRBV14 and J is TRBJ2-2; D perhaps matches TRBD2 (7 bases). This CDR3 is 15 amino acids long. Trimming pared 4 bases from V and 6 bases from J, leaving 15 bases between. Germline CDR1 is SGHDN and CDR2 is FVKESK. The CDR3 here is CASSRTIGGPGELFF. The DNA for the CDR3 is TGTGCCAGCAGCCGGACCATCGGGGGGCCCGGGGAGCTGTTTTTT.

This chain uses TRBV5-5 with TRBJ1-6; D not certain. The CDR3 has 14 residues. V lost 4 bases and J 13 bases, leaving 18 bases between the germline ends. Germline V gene data show CDR1 as SGHKS and CDR2 as YYEKEE (reference sequence). This CDR3 is CASSASLVERPLHF. CDR3 DNA sequence: TGTGCCAGCAGCGCCTCTCTAGTTGAGCGGCCCCTCCACTTT. The full variable domain, in which reference TRBV5-5 and TRBJ1-6 provide the parts outside the CDR3, is DAGVTQSPTHLIKTRGQQVTLRCSPISGHKSVSWYQQVLGQGPQFIFQYYEKEERGRGNFPDRFSARQFPNYSSELNVNALLLGDSALYLCASSASLVERPLHFGNGTRLTVT.

The chain combines TRBV5-1 with TRBJ2-2; D ambiguous. In germline, CDR1 is SGHRS, CDR2 YFSETQ. CDR3 length: 14 residues. Trimming took 0 bases from V and 8 from J, leaving 11 bases between them. The CDR3 nucleotides are TGCGCCAGCAGCTTGGAGGAGCCAAGGGGGGAGCTGTTTTTT. It yields the protein CASSLEEPRGELFF.

The V call is TRBV2, the J call TRBJ1-2; no firm D call. The CDR3 runs 14 residues. Germline V gives CDR1 SNHLY, CDR2 FYNNEI. The germline V and J ends were trimmed by 6 bases and 7 bases, with 18 bases remaining between them. The CDR3 region is CASRSAGSEVGYTF. CDR3 bases: TGTGCCAGCAGATCGGCTGGGAGCGAAGTTGGCTACACCTTC.

The rearrangement links TRBV7-9 to TRBJ2-3, with D possibly matching TRBD2 (5 bases). V lost 3 bases, J lost 4 bases, and 14 bases lay in between. This CDR3 region has 15 residues. Germline V CDR1 and CDR2: SEHNR, FQNEAQ (reference sequence). CDR3 sequence: CASSFSLGAADTQYF. As DNA, the CDR3 is TGTGCCAGCAGCTTTTCACTAGGTGCGGCAGATACGCAGTATTTT. Full variable domain (remainder filled in from reference TRBV7-9 and TRBJ2-3): DTGVSQNPRHKITKRGQNVTFRCDPISEHNRLYWYRQTLGQGPEFLTYFQNEAQLEKSRLLSDRFSAERPKGSFSTLEIQRTEQGDSAMYLCASSFSLGAADTQYFGPGTRLTVL.

The chain links TRBV20-1 to TRBJ2-5; D remains unclear. Germline CDR1 is DFQATT and CDR2 is SNEGSKA (reference sequence). V was trimmed by 3 bases and J by 2 bases, leaving 7 bases between them. The CDR3 totals 12 residues. CDR3 region: CSASPFQETQYF. The CDR3 DNA reads TGCAGTGCTAGTCCATTTCAAGAGACCCAGTACTTC.

CDR3 in amino acids: CASSRQRGRYNEQFF. The CDR3 DNA sequence: TGTGCCAGCAGCAGGCAGCGGGGCCGGTACAATGAGCAGTTCTTC. The rearrangement links TRBV7-2 to TRBJ2-1; 7 bases map to TRBD2. V was pared by 5 bases and J by 4 bases, with 8 bases of the junction left unmatched. Germline V gene data show CDR1 as SGHTA and CDR2 as FQGNSA. The CDR3 length is 15 residues. The variable domain in full, with the rest retrieved from reference TRBV7-2 and TRBJ2-1, is GAGVSQSPSNKVTEKGKDVELRCDPISGHTALYWYRQSLGQGLEFLIYFQGNSAPDKSGLPSDRFSAERTGGSVSTLTIQRTQQEDSAVYLCASSRQRGRYNEQFFGPGTRLTVL.

This clone has just a few counts. CDR3 in DNA: TGTGCCAGTAGTATTCCTTTTGGACTGAGCACAGATACGCAGTATTTT. Translating it yields CASSIPFGLSTDTQYF. The chain employs TRBV19 and TRBJ2-3; possibly TRBD2 for D (5 bases). The CDR3 is 16 residues long. The V gene's germline CDR1 is LNHDA and CDR2 SQIVND (reference sequence). Trimming took off 3 bases at V and 0 bases at J, with 13 bases between the two ends.

This CDR3 reads CASSKAKGQGAHKNIQYF. CDR3 bases: TGTGCCAGCAGCAAAGCTAAGGGACAGGGGGCGCACAAAAACATTCAGTACTTC. The J gene is TRBJ2-4, the V gene TRBV21-1; the table gives TRBD1 as D, unverified against the DNA. TRBV21-1 is a pseudogene segment. There are 18 residues in the CDR3.

This chain joins TRBV11-1 and TRBJ2-1, with 7 bases that match TRBD1. Trimming at V came to 5 bases and at J to 7 bases, leaving 5 bases not matched to a gene. Germline CDR1 reads SGHAT; CDR2 reads FQDESV (reference sequence). This CDR3 has 13 amino acids. For the CDR3, the DNA is TGTGCCAGCAGCCCGCAACAGGGGAATGAGCAGTTCTTC. Encoded protein: CASSPQQGNEQFF.

This clone has a single count. The rearrangement links TRBV10-2 to TRBJ1-2, with D possibly matching TRBD1 (5 bases). CDR1 and CDR2 from the germline V gene are WSHSY and SAAADI. This CDR3 spans 12 amino acids. The V gene lost 4 bases and the J gene lost 2 bases, with 5 bases spanning the gap. Here the CDR3 DNA reads TGCGCCAGCAGTGGACAGAACTATGGCTACACCTTC. Its protein is CASSGQNYGYTF.

The genes are TRBV29-1 and TRBJ2-3; 9 positions match TRBD1. Germline V lookup: CDR1 SQVTM, CDR2 ANQGSEA. With 3 bases clipped from V and 3 bases from J, the junction kept 7 bases outside the gene matches. The length of the CDR3 is 15 residues. The CDR3, as DNA: TGCAGCGTTGACGAACAGGGGGCTCGGACAGATACGCAGTATTTT. Encoded protein: CSVDEQGARTDTQYF.

The chain links TRBV29-1 to TRBJ2-5; 7 nucleotides line up with TRBD1. The CDR3 has 13 residues. CDR1 is SQVTM, CDR2 ANQGSEA, per germline. The V and J ends lost 4 bases and 5 bases, in that order; junction bases with no gene match: 7. The CDR3 DNA is TGCAGCGTTGTTGTAGGGGGCGCTGAGACCCAGTACTTC. Translating it yields CSVVVGGAETQYF.

In its sample, this clone was seen once. The rearrangement joins TRBV10-3 to TRBJ1-5, with D perhaps matching TRBD1 (5 bases). With 10 bases removed from V and 7 bases from J, the gap between germline ends came to 20 bases. The CDR3 covers 14 residues. The germline CDR1 and CDR2 sequences are ENHRY and SYGVKD. CDR3 protein: CATRKGREEQPQHF. As DNA, the CDR3 is TGTGCCACTAGAAAGGGCAGGGAAGAACAGCCCCAGCATTTT.

This chain links TRBV18 with TRBJ2-1, with a weak D call TRBD1 (6 bases). Germline V lookup: CDR1 KGHSH, CDR2 LQKENI. V was trimmed by 4 bases and J by 8 bases, leaving 9 bases between them. This CDR3 has 12 amino acids. The CDR3 spells CASSRSGDEQFF. The CDR3 DNA is TGTGCCAGCTCACGGTCAGGGGATGAGCAGTTCTTC.